A selection of T cell receptor beta chains follows, all from one sample in a study of shared clonotypes between healthy human individuals. TCRdb's table, derived via immunoSEQ multiplex PCR, lists solely in-frame clones and lacks some. The sample carries about 510,000 clones, 75% to 85% recorded once. Sequenced material: PBMCs. Receptor source: a woman aged 40 to 50 in good health. Some clones in this sample may be carry-over from other donors' samples. Both conserved end residues are part of each CDR3.

TRBJ2-3,TRBV29-1,CSVGGGVTDTQYF
TRBJ1-1,TRBV15,CATSPGGGVTEAFF
TRBJ2-3,TRBV4-1,CASSQVIDGGSPDTQYF
TRBJ1-1,TRBV25-1,CASTPLGAGEAFF
TRBJ1-5,TRBV6-5,CATNGAFGQPQHF
TRBJ2-1,TRBV5-1,CASSPLTGVSYNEQFF
TRBJ2-7,TRBV4-2,CASSLENGAGTRGEQYF
TRBJ2-7,TRBV6-1,CASGPSGASEQYF
TRBJ1-1,TRBV28,CASRSQGYTEAFF
TRBJ2-1,TRBV11-3,CASSDGLAAYNEQFF
TRBJ2-1,TRBV5-1,CASSKGQGAYNEQFF
TRBJ2-3,TRBV30,CAWRSFTDTQYF
TRBJ2-1,TRBV28,CASSLGDLVRNEQFF
TRBJ2-7,TRBV27,CASSLGQGRYEQYF
TRBJ2-5,TRBV28,CASSFSVRTQETQYF
TRBJ1-2,TRBV28,CASSHRQVHYGYTF
TRBJ1-3,TRBV5-1,CASSLTGPGNTIYF
TRBJ1-2,TRBV5-1,CASSLVGQRLDGYTF
TRBJ2-7,TRBV10-2,CASSDLDGAYEQYF
TRBJ2-7,TRBV20-1,CSARDNYEQYF
TRBJ1-4,TRBV5-1,CASSPLTGSGEKLFF
TRBJ2-1,TRBV2,CASSDRGLAGVDEQFF
TRBJ2-1,TRBV6-1,CASYLGLAYNEQFF
TRBJ2-3,TRBV7-3,CASSLAGVRTDTQYF
TRBJ2-3,TRBV5-4,CASSLGGADTQYF
TRBJ2-5,TRBV4-2,CASSPRQGMEETQYF
TRBJ1-1,TRBV18,CASSPGTELNTEAFF
TRBJ2-1,TRBV7-3,CASSPKSGTSGHNEQFF
TRBJ2-3,TRBV4-3,CASSRTGTSTDTQYF
TRBJ2-5,TRBV5-1,CASSSDSFQETQYF
TRBJ2-5,TRBV30,CAWRIGGVETQYF
TRBJ2-7,TRBV5-1,CASSTTGHPYEQYF
TRBJ2-5,TRBV5-1,CASSFGNVGGFQETQYF
TRBJ1-3,TRBV19,CASSPGTGVGNTIYF
TRBJ2-5,TRBV9,CASTRQGYLEETQYF
TRBJ2-5,TRBV5-1,CASSSAGAKETQYF
TRBJ2-3,TRBV5-4,CASSQGLAGGKDTQYF
TRBJ2-7,TRBV11-3,CASSLAGHIYEQYF
TRBJ2-6,TRBV7-2,CASSLEGTGANVLTF
TRBJ2-3,TRBV7-6,CASSLGGGGSDTQYF
TRBJ2-1,TRBV7-7,CASSPGVGYEQFF
TRBJ1-1,TRBV28,CASRGDRVNTEAFF
TRBJ2-7,TRBV7-6,CASSLRKGTRTGNSYEQYF